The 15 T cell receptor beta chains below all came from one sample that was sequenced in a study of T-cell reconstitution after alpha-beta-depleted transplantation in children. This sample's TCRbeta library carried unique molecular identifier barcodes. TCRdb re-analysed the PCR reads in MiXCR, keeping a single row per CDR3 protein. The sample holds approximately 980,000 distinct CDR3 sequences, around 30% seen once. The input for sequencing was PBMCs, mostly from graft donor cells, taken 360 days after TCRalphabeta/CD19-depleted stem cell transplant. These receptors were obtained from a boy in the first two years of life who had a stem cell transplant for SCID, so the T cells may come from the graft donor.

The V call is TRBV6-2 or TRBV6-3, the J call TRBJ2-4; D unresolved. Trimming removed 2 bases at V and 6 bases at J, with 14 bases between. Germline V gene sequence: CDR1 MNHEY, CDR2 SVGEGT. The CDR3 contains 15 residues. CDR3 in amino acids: CASSYLGSMLNIQYF. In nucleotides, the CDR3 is TGTGCCAGCAGTTACCTCGGCTCCATGTTAAACATTCAGTACTTC.

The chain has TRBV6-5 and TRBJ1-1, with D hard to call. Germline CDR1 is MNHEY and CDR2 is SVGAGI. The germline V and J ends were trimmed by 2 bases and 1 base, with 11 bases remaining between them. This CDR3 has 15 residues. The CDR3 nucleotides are TGTGCCAGCAGTTACCGGTTAGTAGGGAACACTGAAGCTTTCTTT. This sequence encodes CASSYRLVGNTEAFF.

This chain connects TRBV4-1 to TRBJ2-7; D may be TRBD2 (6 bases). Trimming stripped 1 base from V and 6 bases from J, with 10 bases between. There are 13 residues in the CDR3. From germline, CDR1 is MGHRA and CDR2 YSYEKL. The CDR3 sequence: CASSQAMGGEQYF. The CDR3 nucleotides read TGCGCCAGCAGCCAAGCGATGGGGGGCGAGCAGTACTTC.

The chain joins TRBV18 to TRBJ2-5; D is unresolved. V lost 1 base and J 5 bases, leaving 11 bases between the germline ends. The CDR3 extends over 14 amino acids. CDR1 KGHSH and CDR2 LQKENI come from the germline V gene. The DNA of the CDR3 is TGTGCCAGCTCACCACAGGGCTCTTGGGAGACCCAGTACTTC. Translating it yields CASSPQGSWETQYF.

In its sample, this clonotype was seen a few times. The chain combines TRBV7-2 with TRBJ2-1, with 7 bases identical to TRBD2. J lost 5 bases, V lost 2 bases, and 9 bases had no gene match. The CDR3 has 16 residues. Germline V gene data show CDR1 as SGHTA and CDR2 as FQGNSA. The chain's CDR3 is CASSLMKLALDNEQFF. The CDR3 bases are TGTGCCAGCAGCTTAATGAAACTAGCGTTAGACAATGAGCAGTTCTTC.

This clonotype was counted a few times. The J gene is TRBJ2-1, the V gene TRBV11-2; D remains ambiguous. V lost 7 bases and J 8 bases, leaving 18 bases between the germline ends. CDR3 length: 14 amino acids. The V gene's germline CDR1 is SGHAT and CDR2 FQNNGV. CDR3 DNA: TGTGCCAGCACAACCCCACGACGCGGCGATGAGCAGTTCTTC. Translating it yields CASTTPRRGDEQFF.

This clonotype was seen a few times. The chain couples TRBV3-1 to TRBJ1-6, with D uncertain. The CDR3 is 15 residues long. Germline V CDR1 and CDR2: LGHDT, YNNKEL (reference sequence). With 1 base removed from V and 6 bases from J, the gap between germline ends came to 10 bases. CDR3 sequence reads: CASSQGSGSNSPLHF. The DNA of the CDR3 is TGTGCCAGCAGCCAAGGGTCCGGCAGTAATTCACCCCTCCACTTT.

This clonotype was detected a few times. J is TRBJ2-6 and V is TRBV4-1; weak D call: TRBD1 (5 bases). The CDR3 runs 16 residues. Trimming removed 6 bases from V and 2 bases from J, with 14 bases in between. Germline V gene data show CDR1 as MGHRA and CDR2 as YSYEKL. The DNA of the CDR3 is TGCGCCAGCAGAGAGACAGTACCACCTGGGGCCAACGTCCTGACTTTC. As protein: CASRETVPPGANVLTF.

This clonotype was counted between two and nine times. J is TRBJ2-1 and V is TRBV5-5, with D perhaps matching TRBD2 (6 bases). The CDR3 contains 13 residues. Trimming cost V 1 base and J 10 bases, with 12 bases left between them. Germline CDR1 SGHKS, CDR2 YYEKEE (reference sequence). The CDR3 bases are TGTGCCAGCAGCTTGCCCTTCGCGGGAGAGCAGTTCTTC. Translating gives CASSLPFAGEQFF.

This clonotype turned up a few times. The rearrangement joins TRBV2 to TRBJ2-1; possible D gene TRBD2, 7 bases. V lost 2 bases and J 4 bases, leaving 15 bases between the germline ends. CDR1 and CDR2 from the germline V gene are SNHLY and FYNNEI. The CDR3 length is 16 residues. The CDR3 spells CASSEWGGTLYNEQFF. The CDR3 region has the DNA TGTGCCAGCAGTGAATGGGGAGGGACACTTTACAATGAGCAGTTCTTC.

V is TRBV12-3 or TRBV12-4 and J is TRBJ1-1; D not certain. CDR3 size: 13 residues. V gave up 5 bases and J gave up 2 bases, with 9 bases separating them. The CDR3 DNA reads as TGTGCCAGCAGTACAGCCTTAAACACTGAAGCTTTCTTT. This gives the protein CASSTALNTEAFF.

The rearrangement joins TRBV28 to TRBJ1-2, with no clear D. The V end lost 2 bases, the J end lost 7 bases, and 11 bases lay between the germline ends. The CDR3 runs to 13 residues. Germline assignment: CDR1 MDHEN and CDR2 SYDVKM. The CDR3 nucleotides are TGTGCCAGCAGTTTAGGCGTAGCAGGTGGCTACACCTTC. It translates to CASSLGVAGGYTF.

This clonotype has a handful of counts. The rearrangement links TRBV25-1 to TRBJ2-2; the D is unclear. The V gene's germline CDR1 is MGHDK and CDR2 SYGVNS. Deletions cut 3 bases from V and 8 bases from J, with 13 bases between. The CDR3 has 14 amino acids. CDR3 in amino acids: CASSDIQVAGELFF. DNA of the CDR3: TGTGCCAGCAGTGATATTCAGGTAGCAGGGGAGCTGTTTTTT.

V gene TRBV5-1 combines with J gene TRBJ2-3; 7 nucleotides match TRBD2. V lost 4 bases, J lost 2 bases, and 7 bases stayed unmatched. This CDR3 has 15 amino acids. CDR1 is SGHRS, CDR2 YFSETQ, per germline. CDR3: CASSGGDFYTDTQYF. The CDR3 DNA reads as TGCGCCAGCAGCGGGGGGGACTTCTACACAGATACGCAGTATTTT.

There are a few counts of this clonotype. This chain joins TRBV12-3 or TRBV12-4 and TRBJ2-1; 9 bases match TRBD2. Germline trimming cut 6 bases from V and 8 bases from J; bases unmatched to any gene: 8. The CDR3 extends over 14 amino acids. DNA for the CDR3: TGTGCCAGCAGGGTTAGCGGGGGTGGGCATGAGCAGTTCTTC. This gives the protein CASRVSGGGHEQFF.